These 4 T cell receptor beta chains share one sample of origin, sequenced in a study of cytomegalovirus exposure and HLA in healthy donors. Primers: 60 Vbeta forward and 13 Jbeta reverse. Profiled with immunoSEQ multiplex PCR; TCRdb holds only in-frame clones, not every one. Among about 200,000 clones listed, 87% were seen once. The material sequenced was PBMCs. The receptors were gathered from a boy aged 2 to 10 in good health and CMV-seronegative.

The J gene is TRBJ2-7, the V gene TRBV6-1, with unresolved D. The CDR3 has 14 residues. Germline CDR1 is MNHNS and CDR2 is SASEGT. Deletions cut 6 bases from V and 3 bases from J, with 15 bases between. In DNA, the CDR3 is TGTGCCAGCAGAGTAGCTTTTTCTATCTACGAGCAGTACTTC. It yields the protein CASRVAFSIYEQYF.

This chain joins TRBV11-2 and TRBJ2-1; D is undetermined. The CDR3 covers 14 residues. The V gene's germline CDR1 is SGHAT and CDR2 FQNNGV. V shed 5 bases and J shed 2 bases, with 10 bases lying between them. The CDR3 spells CASSLGLTYNEQFF. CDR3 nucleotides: TGTGCCAGCAGCCTCGGTCTGACCTACAATGAGCAGTTCTTC.

The CDR3 bases are TGTGCCAGCAGTGGGTCAACAAGAAACACTGAAGCTTTCTTT. It codes for CASSGSTRNTEAFF. The chain has TRBV6-1 and TRBJ1-1; D unclear. The CDR3 runs to 14 residues. Germline V lookup: CDR1 MNHNS, CDR2 SASEGT. V was shortened by 4 bases and J by 2 bases, with 11 bases between the two germline ends.

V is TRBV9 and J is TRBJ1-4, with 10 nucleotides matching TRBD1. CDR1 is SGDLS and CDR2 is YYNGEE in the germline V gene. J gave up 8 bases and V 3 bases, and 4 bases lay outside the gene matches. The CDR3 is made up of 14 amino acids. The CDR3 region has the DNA TGTGCCAGCAGCGGGGGACAGGGGACCGAAAAACTGTTTTTT. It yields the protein CASSGGQGTEKLFF.